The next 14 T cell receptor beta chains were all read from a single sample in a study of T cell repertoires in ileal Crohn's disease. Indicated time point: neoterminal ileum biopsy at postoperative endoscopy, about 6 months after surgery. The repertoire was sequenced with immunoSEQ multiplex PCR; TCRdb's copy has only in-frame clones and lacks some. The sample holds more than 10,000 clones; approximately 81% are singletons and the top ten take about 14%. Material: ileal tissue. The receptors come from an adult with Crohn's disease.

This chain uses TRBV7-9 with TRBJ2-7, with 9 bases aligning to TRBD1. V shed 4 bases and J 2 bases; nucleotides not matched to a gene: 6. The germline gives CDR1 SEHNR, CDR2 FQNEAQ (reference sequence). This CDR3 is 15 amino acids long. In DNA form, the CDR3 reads TGTGCCAGCAGCTCAGAGTACAGGGGGCCCTACGAGCAGTACTTC. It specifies CASSSEYRGPYEQYF.

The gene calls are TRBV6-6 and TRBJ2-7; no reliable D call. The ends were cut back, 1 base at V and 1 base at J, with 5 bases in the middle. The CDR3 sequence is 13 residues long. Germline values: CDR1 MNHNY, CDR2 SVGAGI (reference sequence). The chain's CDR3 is CASSYWPSYEQYF. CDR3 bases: TGTGCCAGCAGTTACTGGCCATCCTACGAGCAGTACTTC.

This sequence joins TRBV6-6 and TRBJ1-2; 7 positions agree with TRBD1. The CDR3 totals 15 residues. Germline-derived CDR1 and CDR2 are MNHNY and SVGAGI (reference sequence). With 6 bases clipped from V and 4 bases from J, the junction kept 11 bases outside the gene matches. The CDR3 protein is CASRDPAGTAYGYTF. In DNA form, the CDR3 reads TGTGCCAGCAGGGACCCCGCAGGGACAGCCTATGGCTACACCTTC.

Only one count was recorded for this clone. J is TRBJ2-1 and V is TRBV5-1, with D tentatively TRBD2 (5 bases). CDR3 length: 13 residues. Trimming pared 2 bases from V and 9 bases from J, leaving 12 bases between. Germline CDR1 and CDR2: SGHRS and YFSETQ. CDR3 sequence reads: CASSFLLAREQFF. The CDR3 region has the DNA TGCGCCAGCAGCTTCCTGCTAGCCCGTGAGCAGTTCTTC.

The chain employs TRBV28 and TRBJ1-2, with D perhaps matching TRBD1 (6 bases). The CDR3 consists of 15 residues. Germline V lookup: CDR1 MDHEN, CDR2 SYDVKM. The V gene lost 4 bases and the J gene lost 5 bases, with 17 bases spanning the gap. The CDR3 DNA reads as TGTGCCAGCAGTTCCCGGGACGACAGGACGTATGGCTACACCTTC. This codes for CASSSRDDRTYGYTF.

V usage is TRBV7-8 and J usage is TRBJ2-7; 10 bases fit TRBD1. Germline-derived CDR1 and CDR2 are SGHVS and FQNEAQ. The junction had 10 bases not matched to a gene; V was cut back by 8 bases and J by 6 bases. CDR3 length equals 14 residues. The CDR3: CASRVGQGTGEQYF. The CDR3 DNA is TGTGCCAGCCGCGTGGGACAGGGGACTGGCGAGCAGTACTTC.

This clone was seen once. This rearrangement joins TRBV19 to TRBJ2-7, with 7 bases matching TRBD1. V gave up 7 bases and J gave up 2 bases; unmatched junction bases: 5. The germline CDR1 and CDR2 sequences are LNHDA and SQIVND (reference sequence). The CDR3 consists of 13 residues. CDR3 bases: TGTGCCAGTAAGGGACAGAGCACCTACGAGCAGTACTTC. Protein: CASKGQSTYEQYF.

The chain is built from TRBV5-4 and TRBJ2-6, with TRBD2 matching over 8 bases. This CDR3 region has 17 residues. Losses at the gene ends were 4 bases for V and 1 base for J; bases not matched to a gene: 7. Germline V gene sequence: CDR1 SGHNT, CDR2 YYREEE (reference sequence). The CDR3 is CASSLGGTSSGANVLTF. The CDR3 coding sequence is TGTGCCAGCAGCCTTGGAGGGACTAGTTCTGGGGCCAACGTCCTGACTTTC.

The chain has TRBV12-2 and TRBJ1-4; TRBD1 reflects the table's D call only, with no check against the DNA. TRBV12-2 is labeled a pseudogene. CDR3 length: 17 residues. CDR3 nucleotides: TGTGCAAGTCGCTTAGCGACTCCGGGACAGACAAATGAAAAACTGTTTTTT. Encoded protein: CASRLATPGQTNEKLFF.

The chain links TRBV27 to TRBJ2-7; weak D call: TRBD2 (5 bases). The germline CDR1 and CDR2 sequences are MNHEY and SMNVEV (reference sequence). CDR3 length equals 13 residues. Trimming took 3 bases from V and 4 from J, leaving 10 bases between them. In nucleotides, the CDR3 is TGTGCCAGCAGTTTTGGAGGAAAGTACGAGCAGTACTTC. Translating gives CASSFGGKYEQYF.

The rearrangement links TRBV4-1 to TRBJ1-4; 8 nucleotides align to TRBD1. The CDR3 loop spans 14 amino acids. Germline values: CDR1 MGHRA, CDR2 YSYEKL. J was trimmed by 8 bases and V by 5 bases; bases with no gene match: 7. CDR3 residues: CASSSGQGGEKLFF. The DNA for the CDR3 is TGCGCCAGCAGCAGCGGACAGGGTGGGGAAAAACTGTTTTTT.

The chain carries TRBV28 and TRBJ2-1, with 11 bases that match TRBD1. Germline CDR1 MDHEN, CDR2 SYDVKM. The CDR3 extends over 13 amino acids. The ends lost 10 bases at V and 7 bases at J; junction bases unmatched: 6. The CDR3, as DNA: TGTGCCACCGGACAGGGGGCGGGGAATGAGCAGTTCTTC. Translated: CATGQGAGNEQFF.

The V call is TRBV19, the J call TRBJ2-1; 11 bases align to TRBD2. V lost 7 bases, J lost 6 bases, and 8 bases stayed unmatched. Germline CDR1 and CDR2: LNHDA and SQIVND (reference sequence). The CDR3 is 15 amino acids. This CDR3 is CASTPGLAGRNEQFF. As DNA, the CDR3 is TGTGCCAGTACCCCAGGACTAGCGGGTCGCAATGAGCAGTTCTTC.

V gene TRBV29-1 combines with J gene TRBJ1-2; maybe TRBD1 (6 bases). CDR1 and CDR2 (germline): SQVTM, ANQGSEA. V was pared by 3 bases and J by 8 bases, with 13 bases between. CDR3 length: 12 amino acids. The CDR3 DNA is TGCAGCGTTGAGGGGGGGGCTGAGGGCTACACCTTC. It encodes CSVEGGAEGYTF. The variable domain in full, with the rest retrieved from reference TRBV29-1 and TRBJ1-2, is SAVISQKPSRDICQRGTSLTIQCQVDSQVTMMFWYRQQPGQSLTLIATANQGSEATYESGFVIDKFPISRPNLTFSTLTVSNMSPEDSSIYLCSVEGGAEGYTFGSGTRLTVV.